Below are 18 T cell receptor beta chains sequenced from a single sample in a study of tissue T cells after allogeneic stem cell transplantation. Time point here: mouse harvest day 7 after allogeneic transplant. The graft held 10^6 splenic CD5+ T cells and 10^7 T-cell-depleted bone marrow cells. Assay used: immunoSEQ multiplex PCR; TCRdb lists only in-frame clones, some missing. The repertoire holds about 9,300 clones, with roughly 49% as singletons. The specimen was gut tissue. The receptors come from a female BALB/c mouse given C57BL/6 T cells with graft-versus-host disease after an allogeneic hematopoietic cell transplant.

This clone came up a few times. The genes and germline here are from mouse. The missing CDR3 end, 1 residue past where the read stops, is filled in from the germline J gene. The gene calls are TRBV13-2 and TRBJ2-7; the match to TRBD2 covers 10 bases. The CDR3 is 15 amino acids. The V gene end was trimmed by 0 bases and the J gene end by 0 bases; junction bases not matched to a gene: 0. Germline CDR1 NNHNN, CDR2 SYGAGS (reference sequence). CDR3 amino acids: CASGDGTGGSYEQYF. CDR3 DNA (partial): TGTGCCAGCGGTGATGGGACTGGGGGCTCCTATGAACAGTAC.

About this clone: Gene names are mouse gene names. Here the CDR3 reads CAWRDWGKEETLYF. CDR3 bases read: TGTGCCTGGAGGGACTGGGGGAAGGAGGAAACGCTGTAT. The chain uses TRBV31 and TRBJ2-3; 10 bases line up with TRBD2. The read stops 1 residue short of the end of the CDR3; the missing end is completed from the germline J gene. This CDR3 has 14 amino acids. The junction had 6 bases not matched to a gene; V was cut back by 3 bases and J by 6 bases. CDR1 and CDR2 (germline): GKSSPN, SITVG.

On this clone: The genes and germline here are from mouse. The read finishes 1 residue shy of the CDR3 end, and the germline J gene is used to complete it. The chain joins TRBV26 to TRBJ2-1; no firm D call. Deletions cut 3 bases from V and 5 bases from J, with 5 bases between. Per the germline V gene, CDR1 is KGHPV and CDR2 is FQNQEV (reference sequence). The CDR3 runs 12 residues. The CDR3 sequence: CASSLTNAEQFF. The part of the CDR3 DNA that was read is TGTGCCAGCAGTCTCACAAATGCTGAGCAGTTC.

This clone is termed medium-sized. Genes here carry mouse names. The missing CDR3 end, 1 residue past where the read stops, is filled in from the germline J gene. The chain employs TRBV13-1 and TRBJ2-1, with D perhaps assigned TRBD1 or TRBD2 (6 bases each). CDR1 and CDR2 from the germline V gene are NSHNY and SYGAGN. This CDR3 contains 15 residues. V was shortened by 1 base and J by 4 bases, with 12 bases between the two germline ends. The CDR3 loop reads CASSDRWGPYAEQFF. CDR3 bases read: TGTGCCAGCAGTGATAGGTGGGGGCCTTATGCTGAGCAGTTC.

This clone is labeled as medium-sized. Here the gene names and germline are mouse. The read halts 1 residue ahead of the CDR3 end, with the missing end drawn from the germline J gene. The chain couples TRBV13-2 to TRBJ2-1, with 10 bases fitting TRBD2. This CDR3 region has 16 residues. CDR1 and CDR2 from the germline V gene are NNHNN and SYGAGS (reference sequence). The junction had 3 bases not matched to a gene; V was cut back by 2 bases and J by 1 base. The sequenced part of the CDR3 DNA is TGTGCCAGCGGTGACCCTGGGGGGGCGAACTATGCTGAGCAGTTC. Protein: CASGDPGGANYAEQF. The entire CDR3 is CASGDPGGANYAEQFF.

Comments on this clone: Genes and germline come from the mouse. The CDR3 end is not reached by the read, which stops 1 residue before it; the germline J gene fills it in. The chain links TRBV16 to TRBJ2-2; D is unclear. CDR1 and CDR2 (germline): SGHSA, FRNQAP. V gave up 1 base and J gave up 4 bases, with 1 base separating them. The length of the CDR3 is 12 residues. Partial CDR3 DNA: TGTGCAAGCAGCTTAGCCACCGGGCAGCTCTAC. As protein: CASSLATGQLY. The entire CDR3 sequence reads CASSLATGQLYF. Full variable domain (rest looked up from reference TRBV16 and TRBJ2-2): NAGVIQTPRHKVTGKGQEATLWCEPISGHSAVFWYRQTIVQGLEFLTYFRNQAPIDDSGMPKERFSAQMPNQSHSTLKIQSTQPQDSAVYLCASSLATGQLYFGEGSKLTVL.

This clone was found a few times. All gene names here are mouse names. With the read ending 1 residue before the CDR3 end, the germline J gene is used to fill in that end. The chain couples TRBV15 to TRBJ2-1, with TRBD1 identical over 8 bases. Per germline, CDR1 SGHND and CDR2 FRSKSL. Unmatched junction bases numbered 3, after V lost 5 bases and J lost 3 bases. The CDR3 covers 14 residues. This CDR3 reads CASSGQGSYAEQFF. The sequenced part of the CDR3 DNA is TGTGCCAGCAGTGGACAGGGAAGCTATGCTGAGCAGTTC. The full variable domain, rest sourced from reference TRBV15 and TRBJ2-1, is DAGVTQTPRHEVAEKGQTIILKCEPVSGHNDLFWYRQTKIQGLELLSYFRSKSLMEDGGAFKDRFKAEMLNSSFSTLKIQPTEPKDSAVYLCASSGQGSYAEQFFGPGTRLTVL.

This clone was detected once. Mouse names are used for the genes. The read comes to an end 1 residue before the CDR3 does, leaving the germline J gene to fill in the end. V usage is TRBV26 and J usage is TRBJ2-5; the D call may be TRBD1 or TRBD2 (6 bases each). V dropped 5 bases and J dropped 2 bases, with 8 bases sitting between them. From germline, CDR1 is KGHPV and CDR2 FQNQEV (reference sequence). The CDR3 is 13 amino acids. The covered CDR3 bases are TGTGCCAGCAGTGGGGGCGGCCAAGACACCCAGTAC. This translates into CASSGGGQDTQY. The full CDR3 protein reads CASSGGGQDTQYF.

In its sample, this clone was seen a few times. The genes are named according to mouse. The observed sequence ends 1 residue before the CDR3 terminus, with the missing tail filled in from the germline J gene. The genes are TRBV23 and TRBJ1-3; the table assigns TRBD1, which was not confirmed against the DNA. CDR1 and CDR2 (germline): KGHTA, FQNQQP. The CDR3 extends over 16 amino acids. CDR3 in amino acids: CSSSQSQGGSGNTLYF. Partial CDR3 DNA: TGCTCCAGCAGTCAATCACAGGGGGGTTCTGGAAATACGCTCTAT.

This clone was counted a few times. Genes here carry mouse names. Read coverage stops 1 residue before the CDR3 terminus; the germline J gene supplies the remainder. The V call is TRBV23, the J call TRBJ1-2; the DNA was not compared with TRBD1, the D call given in the table. Germline values: CDR1 KGHTA, CDR2 FQNQQP. CDR3 length equals 13 residues. CDR3 DNA (partial): TGCTCCAGCAGACAGACAGGGGACTCCGACTACACC. It is translated as CSSRQTGDSDYT. The whole CDR3 reads CSSRQTGDSDYTF.

This clone ranks as medium-sized (0.01 to 0.1%). Germline and genes here are mouse. The observed sequence ends 1 residue before the CDR3 terminus, with the missing tail filled in from the germline J gene. The chain has TRBV2 and TRBJ2-7; no clear D. V lost 0 bases to trimming and J lost 7 bases, with 7 bases between them. The CDR3 runs to 12 residues. Germline loops: CDR1 LGHNA, CDR2 YSYQKL. CDR3 sequence reads: CASSQEGWEQYF. CDR3 DNA (partial): TGTGCCAGCAGCCAAGAGGGATGGGAACAGTAC.

Comments on this clone: The genes and germline here are from mouse. The read ends 1 residue before the CDR3 terminus; that terminus is restored from the germline J gene. V usage is TRBV15 and J usage is TRBJ2-5; 8 positions match TRBD2. V dropped 2 bases and J dropped 6; count of bases not matched to a gene: 4. This CDR3 region has 14 residues. Germline V gene lookup returns CDR1 SGHND and CDR2 FRSKSL. The CDR3 sequence is CASSLSGGADTQYF. CDR3 DNA (partial): TGTGCCAGCAGTTTATCGGGGGGGGCGGACACCCAGTAC.

In the case of this clone: These gene names are mouse names. The read ends 1 residue before the CDR3 terminus; that terminus is restored from the germline J gene. The chain is built from TRBV13-1 and TRBJ2-7, with 8 bases that match TRBD2. The CDR3 extends over 14 amino acids. Losses at the gene ends were 3 bases for V and 4 bases for J; bases not matched to a gene: 6. The V gene's germline CDR1 is NSHNY and CDR2 SYGAGN. The CDR3 loop reads CASSVGGEAYEQYF. The CDR3 DNA, read in part, is TGTGCCAGCAGTGTTGGGGGGGAGGCGTATGAACAGTAC.

To note about this clone: Gene names are the mouse ones. Sequencing ends 1 residue short of the CDR3 end; the germline J gene provides the rest. The gene calls are TRBV20 and TRBJ2-7; 7 positions match TRBD2. V gave up 3 bases and J gave up 1 base; unmatched junction bases: 3. Germline CDR1 and CDR2: GFQATS and STVNSAI. This CDR3 has 13 residues. This CDR3 reads CGASPGGSYEQYF. The covered CDR3 bases are TGTGGTGCTAGCCCTGGGGGTTCCTATGAACAGTAC.

Regarding this clone: Gene names follow the mouse nomenclature. Read coverage stops 1 residue before the CDR3 terminus; the germline J gene supplies the remainder. V usage is TRBV31 and J usage is TRBJ2-1, with TRBD2 matching 8 bases. CDR3 size: 15 residues. Germline CDR1 reads GKSSPN; CDR2 reads SITVG. Trimming took 0 bases from V and 3 from J; bases not matched to a gene: 4. CDR3 DNA (partial): TGTGCCTGGAGTCTAGAGTGGGGGGGCTATGCTGAGCAGTTC. It translates to CAWSLEWGGYAEQF. The whole CDR3 region reads CAWSLEWGGYAEQFF.

Remarks on this clone: The gene names given are mouse names. The missing CDR3 end, 1 residue past where the read stops, is filled in from the germline J gene. This rearrangement joins TRBV12-2 to TRBJ2-4; 12 bases line up with TRBD2. With V trimmed by 2 bases and J by 0 bases, 2 bases remained unmatched. This CDR3 has 16 amino acids. Looked up from germline, CDR1 is SGHLS and CDR2 is HYDKME. This CDR3 is CASSPGLGGSQNTLYF. CDR3 DNA (partial): TGTGCCAGCTCTCCGGGACTGGGGGGTAGTCAAAACACCTTGTAC.

Note on this clone: The germline and genes are mouse ones. The missing CDR3 end, 1 residue past where the read stops, is filled in from the germline J gene. The chain has TRBV20 and TRBJ1-2; 7 bases are a match to TRBD1. Germline V gene lookup returns CDR1 GFQATS and CDR2 STVNSAI. This CDR3 spans 13 amino acids. J gave up 0 bases and V 3 bases, and 1 base lay outside the gene matches. The CDR3 DNA, read in part, is TGTGGTGCTAGCCAGGGGGCAAACTCCGACTACACC. Its translation is CGASQGANSDYT. The complete CDR3 sequence is CGASQGANSDYTF.

Concerning this clone itself: The listed genes are named as in mouse. The read falls 1 residue short of the CDR3 end, and the missing part is taken from the germline J gene. V gene TRBV5 combines with J gene TRBJ2-5, with D possibly matching TRBD1 (6 bases). V lost 3 bases, J lost 4 bases, and 8 bases lay in between. In germline, CDR1 is LGHNA, CDR2 YNLKQL (reference sequence). CDR3 size: 13 residues. The CDR3 DNA, read in part, is TGTGCCAGCAGCCAGGGGACAAAAGACACCCAGTAC. Translation: CASSQGTKDTQY. The full CDR3 sequence reads CASSQGTKDTQYF.